Listed below are T cell receptor beta chains from one sample, sequenced in a study of T cells in Graves' hyperthyroidism and ophthalmopathy. TCRdb reprocessed the multiplex PCR reads with MiXCR, giving one entry per CDR3 protein. The sample lists under 300,000 distinct CDR3 sequences, around 15% occurring once. Material: blood. The receptors derive from a woman aged 45-65 years with Graves' hyperthyroidism that later progressed to Graves' ophthalmopathy. The CDR3 runs from the conserved cysteine through the conserved F or W. The D gene is left open where the match is weak. Size is stated for part of the rows, as once, few or many counts, or as a class when the clone is expanded.

J: TRBJ1-1
size: .
V: TRBV9
D: .
DNA: TGTGCCAGCAGCGACGGGGCGGGGGGCTGGCCTTTGAACACTGAAGCTTTCTTT
CDR3: CASSDGAGGWPLNTEAFF

J: TRBJ2-7
size: many
V: TRBV20-1
D: TRBD2
DNA: TGCAGTGCAATCAAGCGGGAGGGATGGGGCGAGCAGTACTTC
CDR3: CSAIKREGWGEQYF

J: TRBJ2-2
size: few
V: TRBV29-1
D: TRBD1
DNA: TGCAGCGTTGACCCTGGGACAGGGACCGGGGAGCTGTTTTTT
CDR3: CSVDPGTGTGELFF

J: TRBJ2-7
size: many
V: TRBV6-1
D: TRBD2
DNA: TGTGCCAGCAAAAGACTAGCGGACACCTACGAGCAGTACTTC
CDR3: CASKRLADTYEQYF

J: TRBJ2-7
size: .
V: TRBV19
D: .
DNA: TGTGCCAGTATTAAAGGGCCCGAGCAGTACTTC
CDR3: CASIKGPEQYF

J: TRBJ2-5
size: many
V: TRBV2
D: .
DNA: TGTGCCAGCAGTGAAAGGGGCAGGGATGGGACCCAGTACTTC
CDR3: CASSERGRDGTQYF

J: TRBJ1-4
size: .
V: TRBV4-2
D: TRBD1
DNA: TGTGCCAGCAGCCAAGATCGGACCGGGACAGCAAATGAAAAACTGTTTTTT
CDR3: CASSQDRTGTANEKLFF

J: TRBJ1-2
size: few
V: TRBV25-1
D: TRBD1
DNA: TGTGCCTCCTCCGGGACAGGGGTTGGCTACACCTTC
CDR3: CASSGTGVGYTF

J: TRBJ2-3
size: .
V: TRBV5-4
D: TRBD2
DNA: TGTGCCAGCAGCTTGGCGTCTAGCGGGGGAGATACGCAGTATTTT
CDR3: CASSLASSGGDTQYF

J: TRBJ2-7
size: .
V: TRBV5-6
D: .
DNA: TGTGCCAGCAACCTACAGGGCGTATGGATCCACGAGCAGTACTTC
CDR3: CASNLQGVWIHEQYF

J: TRBJ1-2
size: many
V: TRBV10-1
D: .
DNA: TGCGCCAGCAGTGAAGGACCCGACTATGGCTACACCTTC
CDR3: CASSEGPDYGYTF

J: TRBJ1-4
size: .
V: TRBV4-2
D: .
DNA: TGTGCCAGCAGCCAAGAGGAAATTACAAATGAAAAACTGTTTTTT
CDR3: CASSQEEITNEKLFF

J: TRBJ1-1
size: many
V: TRBV6-1
D: TRBD1
DNA: TGTGCCAGCCTAGGACAGGGGAGATCTGAAGCTTTCTTT
CDR3: CASLGQGRSEAFF

J: TRBJ2-1
size: .
V: TRBV27
D: TRBD2
DNA: TGTGCCAGCAGTTTTCGGGGACTAGCGGGAGGGCCCTCGAATGAGCAGTTCTTC
CDR3: CASSFRGLAGGPSNEQFF

J: TRBJ2-7
size: many
V: TRBV2
D: .
DNA: TGTGCCAGCAGTGAAGCGGGCGGGATCAGCTACGAGCAGTACTTC
CDR3: CASSEAGGISYEQYF

J: TRBJ1-4
size: many
V: TRBV27
D: TRBD1
DNA: TGTGCCAGCAGTTTGGACAGGGTGGCTGAAAAACTGTTTTTT
CDR3: CASSLDRVAEKLFF

J: TRBJ1-6
size: many
V: TRBV12-3/TRBV12-4
D: .
DNA: TGTGCCAGCAGTCCGCCAGGAGGCCCCTATAATTCACCCCTCCACTTT
CDR3: CASSPPGGPYNSPLHF